This TCR beta chain came from a study of neurological immune-mediated disorders. Findings and limits, study-wide: Among 34 multiple sclerosis patients, phylogenetic grouping put the repertoires of 18 into a single related-CDR3 cluster, a possible signature. As far as clinical or MRI features were concerned, none was associated with the multiple sclerosis repertoire cluster.

At least ten counts were recorded for this clonotype. Its antigen is unidentified. Trimming took off 5 bases at V and 3 bases at J, with 14 bases between the two ends. The CDR3 covers 15 residues. The germline V gene encodes CDR1 MNHEY and CDR2 SMNVEV (reference sequence). The cDNA came from 5'RACE with 10-nucleotide random UMIs. TCRdb reprocessed the 5' RACE reads via MiXCR and lists one record per CDR3 protein. The sample has 42,000 or so distinct CDR3 sequences; roughly 2.5% are singletons. The source of this sequence is a man aged 25 to 45 with multiple sclerosis. Material: PBMCs. This rearrangement joins TRBV27 to TRBJ1-5, with a tentative D call TRBD1 (6 bases). The CDR3 here is CASSKLRGHNQPQHF. As DNA, the CDR3 is TGTGCCAGCAGTAAACTGAGGGGACACAATCAGCCCCAGCATTTT.